The 27 T cell receptor beta chains presented below share a single source sample, sequenced in a study of cytomegalovirus exposure and HLA in healthy donors. The study ran its PCR with 60 Vbeta and 13 Jbeta primers. Generated by immunoSEQ multiplex PCR, the TCRdb table keeps only in-frame clones and is missing some. The sample holds roughly 150,000 clones, roughly 85% seen once. Sample: PBMCs. These TCRs come from a woman aged 18-30 years in good health and CMV-seronegative.

The gene calls are TRBV28 and TRBJ2-7; 10 bases align to TRBD2. After removal of 6 bases from V and 0 bases from J, the junction contained 5 bases not matched to a gene. The CDR3 is 15 residues long. Germline CDR1 and CDR2: MDHEN and SYDVKM. CDR3 region: CASREGLANSYEQYF. The CDR3 region has the DNA TGTGCCAGCAGGGAGGGACTAGCGAACTCCTACGAGCAGTACTTC.

The chain is built from TRBV2 and TRBJ1-6; 9 bases line up with TRBD1. V was pared by 5 bases and J by 9 bases, with 8 bases of the junction left unmatched. Germline V gives CDR1 SNHLY, CDR2 FYNNEI. This CDR3 is built from 15 residues. CDR3 bases: TGTGCCAGCAGTACTACAGGGGGCGCGGGTTCACCCCTCCACTTT. Translating gives CASSTTGGAGSPLHF.

Written as DNA, the CDR3 is TGTGCCAGCAGCTTAGGGGGCCCGAACACTGAAGCTTTCTTT. It translates to CASSLGGPNTEAFF. The rearrangement links TRBV11-3 to TRBJ1-1; possible D gene TRBD1, 5 bases. The CDR3 is 14 amino acids. Trimming took off 1 base at V and 1 base at J, with 7 bases between the two ends. Germline V lookup: CDR1 SGHNT, CDR2 YENEEA. Using reference TRBV11-3 and TRBJ1-1 for the parts outside the CDR3, the full variable domain is EAGVVQSPRYKIIEKKQPVAFWCNPISGHNTLYWYLQNLGQGPELLIRYENEEAVDDSQLPKDRFSAERLKGVDSTLKIQPAELGDSAVYLCASSLGGPNTEAFFGQGTRLTVV.

This clone appeared once. The chain couples TRBV14 to TRBJ2-2; no clear D gene. CDR1 and CDR2 from the germline V gene are SGHDN and FVKESK. V shed 6 bases and J shed 6 bases, with 11 bases lying between them. This CDR3 region has 13 residues. This CDR3 is CASSRGFAGELFF. Here the CDR3 DNA reads TGTGCCAGCAGTCGTGGCTTTGCCGGGGAGCTGTTTTTT.

This clone was seen once. The chain carries TRBV7-2 and TRBJ1-5; D perhaps matches TRBD1 (6 bases). V dropped 0 bases and J dropped 3 bases, with 9 bases sitting between them. Germline lookup yields CDR1 SGHTA and CDR2 FQGNSA. The length of the CDR3 is 15 residues. This CDR3 is CASSLAGGPNQPQHF. Written as DNA, the CDR3 is TGTGCCAGCAGCTTAGCTGGGGGCCCCAATCAGCCCCAGCATTTT.

This chain joins TRBV11-2 and TRBJ2-5, with 11 bases fitting TRBD2. V shed 6 bases, J shed 5 bases, and the junction held 5 bases outside the gene matches. Germline V CDR1 and CDR2: SGHAT, FQNNGV. The CDR3 runs 14 residues. CDR3 bases: TGTGCCAGCAGTAGACTAGCGGGAATGGAGACCCAGTACTTC. This translates into CASSRLAGMETQYF.

The chain has TRBV30 and TRBJ2-4, with D possibly matching TRBD2 (5 bases). The CDR3 has 17 residues. V was shortened by 2 bases and J by 2 bases, with 19 bases between the two germline ends. CDR1 and CDR2 from the germline V gene are GTSNPN and SVGIG (reference sequence). CDR3 nucleotides: TGTGCCTGGAGTCTCGCTAAAGGAGGACGAACCAAAAACATTCAGTACTTC. It encodes CAWSLAKGGRTKNIQYF. Full variable domain (remainder filled in from reference TRBV30 and TRBJ2-4): SQTIHQWPATLVQPVGSPLSLECTVEGTSNPNLYWYRQAAGRGLQLLFYSVGIGQISSEVPQNLSASRPQDRQFILSSKKLLLSDSGFYLCAWSLAKGGRTKNIQYFGAGTRLSVL.

This chain joins TRBV6-5 and TRBJ2-7, with 8 bases that match TRBD2. CDR1 is MNHEY and CDR2 is SVGAGI in the germline V gene. CDR3 size: 15 residues. V trimming: 6 bases; J trimming: 6 bases; junction bases outside the gene matches: 13. In DNA form, the CDR3 reads TGTGCCAGCAGCCAGAGACTAGCGACTGGCTCCGAGCAGTACTTC. This gives the protein CASSQRLATGSEQYF.

J is TRBJ2-5 and V is TRBV30, with a possible D match to TRBD2 (7 bases). V lost 6 bases and J 4 bases, leaving 18 bases between the germline ends. Germline CDR1 and CDR2: GTSNPN and SVGIG (reference sequence). The CDR3 is 14 residues long. CDR3: CACGRGALRETQYF. The DNA of the CDR3 is TGTGCCTGTGGTCGGGGGGCCCTTCGAGAGACCCAGTACTTC.

The V call is TRBV6-5, the J call TRBJ2-7; 10 bases are shared with TRBD1. The trim removed 2 bases at V and 6 bases at J, leaving 4 bases unmatched. The germline gives CDR1 MNHEY, CDR2 SVGAGI. The CDR3 totals 14 residues. This chain's CDR3 is CASSYGTGEREQYF. In DNA, the CDR3 is TGTGCCAGCAGTTACGGGACAGGGGAGCGCGAGCAGTACTTC.

This clone appeared once. The CDR3 DNA follows: TGCAGTGCGGGGGGACGGAATGAGCAGTTCTTC. Translating gives CSAGGRNEQFF. V gene TRBV20-1 combines with J gene TRBJ2-1; D possibly corresponds to TRBD2 (6 bases). V lost 6 bases, J lost 7 bases, and 10 bases lay in between. CDR3 length: 11 residues. Per the germline V gene, CDR1 is DFQATT and CDR2 is SNEGSKA (reference sequence).

The chain carries TRBV19 and TRBJ2-7; the D is unclear. The CDR3 sequence is 14 residues long. Germline V gene data show CDR1 as LNHDA and CDR2 as SQIVND (reference sequence). The V gene lost 5 bases and the J gene lost 0 bases, with 11 bases spanning the gap. The CDR3 DNA follows: TGTGCCAGTAGTCCACGACTGAGCTCCTACGAGCAGTACTTC. This translates into CASSPRLSSYEQYF.

This chain links TRBV30 with TRBJ2-7; TRBD1 agrees at 8 bases. V lost 3 bases and J lost 3; bases outside the gene matches: 7. Germline CDR1 is GTSNPN and CDR2 is SVGIG (reference sequence). CDR3 size: 14 residues. The CDR3 sequence: CAWSPRTGIYEQYF. The DNA of the CDR3 is TGTGCCTGGAGCCCCCGGACAGGGATCTACGAGCAGTACTTC.

The rearrangement joins TRBV7-9 to TRBJ2-7; unclear D gene. Germline CDR1 and CDR2: SEHNR and FQNEAQ (reference sequence). The CDR3 runs 16 residues. V was clipped by 5 bases and J by 10 bases, with 27 bases between them. For the CDR3, the DNA is TGTGCCAGCAGCAGCTCCACTCCTACGAGCCTGAGACTTCAGTACTTC. Protein: CASSSSTPTSLRLQYF.

The chain links TRBV28 to TRBJ2-5; TRBD1 might be the D (8 bases). CDR1 MDHEN and CDR2 SYDVKM come from the germline V gene. The CDR3 extends over 16 amino acids. V gave up 2 bases and J gave up 2 bases, with 15 bases separating them. DNA for the CDR3: TGTGCCAGCAGTTTAAATACAGGGGGGGGTCAAGAGACCCAGTACTTC. Translating it yields CASSLNTGGGQETQYF.

The rearrangement uses TRBV2 and TRBJ1-6, with 8 positions matching TRBD1. The trim removed 5 bases at V and 6 bases at J, leaving 9 bases unmatched. The germline V gene encodes CDR1 SNHLY and CDR2 FYNNEI. CDR3 length: 16 amino acids. The CDR3 DNA sequence: TGTGCCAGCAGTCCGGAGGACAGGGTGCGTAATTCACCCCTCCACTTT. Translation: CASSPEDRVRNSPLHF.

This clone was counted once. The chain is built from TRBV21-1 and TRBJ1-6; TRBD1 was called by the table and not checked on the DNA. TRBV21-1 is a recognized pseudogene. This CDR3 comprises 16 residues. The chain's CDR3 is CASSKVQVPYNSPLHF. The CDR3 bases are TGTGCCAGCAGCAAAGTACAGGTCCCCTATAATTCACCCCTCCACTTT.

This clone occurred once. The V call is TRBV11-2, the J call TRBJ1-2; maybe TRBD1 (6 bases). V lost 2 bases to trimming and J lost 0 bases, with 16 bases between them. CDR3 length: 17 residues. The V gene's germline CDR1 is SGHAT and CDR2 FQNNGV. The CDR3 spells CASSLQGMRGPNYGYTF. CDR3 coding DNA: TGTGCCAGCAGCTTACAGGGGATGAGGGGCCCTAACTATGGCTACACCTTC.

V gene TRBV11-2 combines with J gene TRBJ1-3; 8 positions agree with TRBD1. V lost 4 bases and J lost 0; bases outside the gene matches: 8. Germline-derived CDR1 and CDR2 are SGHAT and FQNNGV. The CDR3 loop spans 17 amino acids. CDR3 amino acids: CASSSPGTGRSGNTIYF. The CDR3 DNA reads TGTGCCAGCAGCTCGCCGGGGACAGGTCGCTCTGGAAACACCATATATTTT.

The V call is TRBV2, the J call TRBJ1-5; D gene unclear. The V gene's germline CDR1 is SNHLY and CDR2 FYNNEI. The CDR3 totals 14 residues. V lost 6 bases and J 2 bases, leaving 11 bases between the germline ends. The CDR3 bases are TGTGCCAGCAGCCGCGGGAGTGGCAATCAGCCCCAGCATTTT. Translated, it gives CASSRGSGNQPQHF.

The chain recombines TRBV28 with TRBJ1-2; 7 nucleotides match TRBD1. CDR1 MDHEN and CDR2 SYDVKM come from the germline V gene. This CDR3 has 15 amino acids. The V segment lost 7 bases and the J segment 3 bases; nucleotides outside the gene matches: 11. This chain's CDR3 is CASTTGGGFHYGYTF. The CDR3 coding sequence is TGTGCCAGCACTACGGGAGGGGGCTTTCACTATGGCTACACCTTC.

In its sample, this clone was seen a few times. The V call is TRBV5-4, the J call TRBJ2-2; D might be TRBD1 (6 bases). This CDR3 has 16 residues. V lost 2 bases and J lost 3, with 14 bases in between. Germline CDR1 is SGHNT and CDR2 is YYREEE (reference sequence). CDR3 nucleotides: TGTGCCAGCAGCTTCGGGCAGGGGCCCTACACCGGGGAGCTGTTTTTT. It yields the protein CASSFGQGPYTGELFF.

This clone has just a few counts. The junction differs from germline at one of its ends, possibly a read error. J is TRBJ1-4 and V is TRBV28, with a tentative D call TRBD1 (5 bases). Germline V gives CDR1 MDHEN, CDR2 SYDVKM. The CDR3 spans 11 residues. DNA of the CDR3: TGTGCCAGCACCTCGGGGGGAGGGACCCTATTT. Its protein is CASTSGGGTLF.

The genes are TRBV5-1 and TRBJ1-2; D possibly corresponds to TRBD1 (6 bases). This CDR3 region has 15 residues. Trimming removed 0 bases from V and 8 bases from J, with 17 bases in between. Looked up from germline, CDR1 is SGHRS and CDR2 is YFSETQ. CDR3 amino acids: CASSLETGRGGGYTF. The CDR3 nucleotides read TGCGCCAGCAGCTTGGAGACAGGCCGGGGTGGGGGCTACACCTTC. Drawing the rest from reference TRBV5-1 and TRBJ1-2, the complete variable domain is KAGVTQTPRYLIKTRGQQVTLSCSPISGHRSVSWYQQTPGQGLQFLFEYFSETQRNKGNFPGRFSGRQFSNSRSEMNVSTLELGDSALYLCASSLETGRGGGYTFGSGTRLTVV.

The chain employs TRBV28 and TRBJ2-3; TRBD2 is a possible D gene (5 bases). Trimming stripped 7 bases from V and 2 bases from J, with 22 bases between. The CDR3 has 17 residues. The V gene's germline CDR1 is MDHEN and CDR2 SYDVKM. The CDR3 region has the DNA TGTGCCAGCAAGTTTCCGGGAACTACCCTTACCACAGATACGCAGTATTTT. It specifies CASKFPGTTLTTDTQYF.

This clone was recorded only once. The chain combines TRBV7-2 with TRBJ2-7; 12 bases are a match to TRBD2. CDR1 and CDR2 (germline): SGHTA, FQGNSA. The CDR3 has 15 residues. V shed 5 bases and J 4 bases; nucleotides not matched to a gene: 6. The chain's CDR3 is CASSPWTSGIYEQYF. CDR3 DNA sequence: TGTGCCAGCAGCCCTTGGACTAGCGGGATTTACGAGCAGTACTTC.

This clone was counted between two and nine times. The chain links TRBV5-1 to TRBJ1-2; no firm D call. Germline values: CDR1 SGHRS, CDR2 YFSETQ. Trimming shortened V by 6 bases and J by 4 bases, and 13 bases separated the two germline ends. This CDR3 region has 13 residues. In DNA, the CDR3 is TGCGCCAGCAAATCCCCCACGGGCTATGGCTACACCTTC. Protein: CASKSPTGYGYTF.